This TCR beta chain was identified in a study of response to subunit inactivated influenza vaccine. Whole-study results and caveats: Every seasonal influenza vaccination brings in few new T cells, the authors suggested.

CDR3 length: 15 amino acids. V lost 2 bases, J lost 1 base, and 11 bases lay in between. TCRdb reprocessed the RT-PCR reads with MiXCR, giving one entry per CDR3 protein. The sample consists of roughly 630,000 distinct CDR3 sequences, 14% of them appearing once. This clonotype was counted a few times. Its antigen is not known. The source material was PBMCs from blood, sampled approximately 15 days before vaccination. The sequence was obtained from a man aged 50 or older who received an inactivated influenza vaccine. The V gene is TRBV12-3 or TRBV12-4, the J gene TRBJ1-1; possible D gene TRBD1, 6 bases. CDR3 protein: CASSLSGHANTEAFF. CDR3 sequence (DNA): TGTGCCAGCAGTTTATCGGGACATGCGAACACTGAAGCTTTCTTT.